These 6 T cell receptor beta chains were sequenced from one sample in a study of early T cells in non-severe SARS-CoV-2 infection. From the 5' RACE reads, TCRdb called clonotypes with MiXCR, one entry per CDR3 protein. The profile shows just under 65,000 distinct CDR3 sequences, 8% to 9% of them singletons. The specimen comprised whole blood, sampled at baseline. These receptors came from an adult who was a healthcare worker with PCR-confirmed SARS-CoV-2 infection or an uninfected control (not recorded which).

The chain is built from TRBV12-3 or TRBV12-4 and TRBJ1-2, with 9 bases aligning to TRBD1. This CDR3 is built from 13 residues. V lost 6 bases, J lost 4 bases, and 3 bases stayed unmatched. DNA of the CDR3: TGTGCCAGCAGGTCGGGACAGGGCTATGGCTACACCTTC. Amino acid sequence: CASRSGQGYGYTF.

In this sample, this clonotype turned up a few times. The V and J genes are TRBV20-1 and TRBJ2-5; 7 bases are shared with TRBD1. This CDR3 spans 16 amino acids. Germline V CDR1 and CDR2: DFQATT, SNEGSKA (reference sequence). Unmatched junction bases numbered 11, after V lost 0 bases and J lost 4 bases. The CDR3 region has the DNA TGCAGTGCTAGAGATCCCCGACAGGGATCAGTAGAGACCCAGTACTTC. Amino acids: CSARDPRQGSVETQYF.

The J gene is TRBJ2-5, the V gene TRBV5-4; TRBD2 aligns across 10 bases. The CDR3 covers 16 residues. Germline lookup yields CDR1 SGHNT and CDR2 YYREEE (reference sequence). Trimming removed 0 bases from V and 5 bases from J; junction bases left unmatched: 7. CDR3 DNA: TGTGCCAGCAGCTTGGGGGCTAGCGGGAGTGAGGAGACCCAGTACTTC. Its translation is CASSLGASGSEETQYF.

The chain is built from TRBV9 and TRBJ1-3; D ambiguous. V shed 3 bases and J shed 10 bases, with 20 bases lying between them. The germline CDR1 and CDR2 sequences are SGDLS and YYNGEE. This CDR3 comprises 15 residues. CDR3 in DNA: TGTGCCAGCAGCGGAATCCCCACAGCTGGAGGTACCATATATTTT. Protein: CASSGIPTAGGTIYF.

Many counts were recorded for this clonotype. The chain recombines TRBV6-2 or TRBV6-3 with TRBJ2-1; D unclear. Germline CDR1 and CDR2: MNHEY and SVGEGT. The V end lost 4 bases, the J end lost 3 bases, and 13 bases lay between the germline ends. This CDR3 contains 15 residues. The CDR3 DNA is TGTGCCAGCAGTTCCCGCGGCCCGCTCTACAATGAGCAGTTCTTC. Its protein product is CASSSRGPLYNEQFF.

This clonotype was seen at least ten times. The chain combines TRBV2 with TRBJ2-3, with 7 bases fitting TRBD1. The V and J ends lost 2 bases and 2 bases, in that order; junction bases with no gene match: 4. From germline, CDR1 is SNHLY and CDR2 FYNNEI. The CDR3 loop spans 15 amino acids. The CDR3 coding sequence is TGTGCCAGCAGTGAACAGGGGGTTAACACAGATACGCAGTATTTT. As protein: CASSEQGVNTDTQYF.